This T cell receptor (beta chain) was identified in a study of T cell responses to AZD1222 COVID-19 vaccine (dated by TCRdb to the early 2020s). For the study in its entirety: AZD1222 recipients whose second dose came at about 4 weeks and those whose second dose came at about 12 weeks were combined into one group, since spike-specific TCR depth and breadth did not differ between the two schedules. A total of about 230 trial participants underwent TCR sequencing, of whom some 210 received two doses of AZD1222 and 26 received two doses of the MenACWY control vaccine. Trial participants were enrolled by age into subgroups of 18-55, 56-69 and 70-plus years, and roughly 160, 29 and 62 TCR-sequenced participants, respectively, were included in these subgroups.

The CDR3 regions of human TCRbeta chains were analyzed by immunosequencing. The paper's data handling went like this. TCRs in the repertoires were compared against a reference library of SARS-CoV-2-specific TCRs that had been generated with the MIRA antigen-specificity platform. Breadth meant the fraction of unique TCRs that were SARS-CoV-2-associated, whereas depth meant the fraction of total T cells that were SARS-CoV-2-associated. Each spike-specific TCR was assigned to its reactive spike region and to a CD4 or CD8 class using the MIRA data. Log10-transformed breadth and depth values were compared by one-way ANOVA with Sidak's multiple comparisons tests. Sourced from immuneACCESS, this table was stored by TCRdb with only in-frame sequences that have V and J called. A share of the clones is absent; for the studies checked, an unresolved V gene accounts for under half, and the remainder has no known explanation. For V, J and clone size, that table is used; D and trimming come from the DNA. The sample table lists about 130,000 clones, nearly 95% of them with a count of one. Together, the top ten hold about 0.91% of the sample.

A remark on this clone: No antigen is known for it. No base quality information exists; no much larger clone differs at one position.

Interpreted using the paper, the time point label stands for: baseline before first vaccination. Vaccinee samples came from UK trials COV001 and COV002, including a single-blind randomized controlled phase 2/3 trial of AZD1222 (ChAdOx1 nCoV-19) in healthy adults. For TCRbeta chain sequencing, PBMC samples from trial participants were taken at day 0 and at day 28 after the second dose. The full study reports these points: Because no day 14 peak-response samples were available, the repertoires could be characterized only after the peak T cell response. Participants were mostly white British and included more females than males, and it was suggested by the authors that clonal diversity may have been underestimated. The 56-69-year group was small, and its depth increase did not reach significance, likely because of low power. Epitopes outside the regions mutated in the B.1.351 and B.1.1.7 variants were reportedly recognized by nearly half of the unique spike-specific TCRs. Only five to seven AZD1222 recipients were SARS-CoV-2 seropositive at baseline, limiting conclusions about previously exposed vaccinees. Spike-specific TCR breadth and depth rose significantly after two AZD1222 doses compared with day 0 and with MenACWY recipients. Vaccine-associated CD4 TCRs spanned the whole spike protein, with dominant responses in regions 160-218 and 743-854.

V sheds 1 base and J sheds 2 bases, leaving 17 bases between their ends. CDR3 length: 18 amino acids, cysteine to phenylalanine. The only DNA kept is the CDR3, 54 bases in frame from the first base. The germline V gene specifies SGHVS as CDR1 and FNYEAQ as CDR2. The sequence was collected from an adult in good health. This specimen was peripheral blood, taken on day 0 of AZD1222 vaccination. The sequence joins TRBV7-6 to TRBJ2-2; the D gene cannot be named for sure. For the CDR3, the sequence is CASSLGVGSLENTGELFF. The bases read TGTGCCAGCAGCTTAGGGGTTGGCAGCCTGGAAAACACCGGGGAGCTGTTTTTT. Reference TRBV7-6 and TRBJ2-2 genes cover what lies past the CDR3, so the full variable domain is GAGVSQSPRYKVTKRGQDVALRCDPISGHVSLYWYRQALGQGPEFLTYFNYEAQQDKSGLPNDRFSAERPEGSISTLTIQRTEQRDSAMYRCASSLGVGSLENTGELFFGEGSRLTVL.